Below, 24 T cell receptor beta chains from the same sample are listed, as sequenced in a study of blood T cell repertoires in COVID-19. Method: immunoSEQ multiplex PCR; TCRdb's copy keeps in-frame clones and lacks some. The table includes some 150,000 clones, about nine tenths detected once. The material sequenced was peripheral blood. All receptors derive from a woman aged 55-69 years with active or convalescent COVID-19.

The chain links TRBV19 to TRBJ1-6; the D gene is possibly TRBD1 (5 bases). Per germline, CDR1 LNHDA and CDR2 SQIVND (reference sequence). V lost 1 base and J lost 0, with 7 bases in between. The CDR3 length is 16 residues. The CDR3 bases are TGTGCCAGTAGTATAGGGCAGGGCTCCTATAATTCACCCCTCCACTTT. It encodes CASSIGQGSYNSPLHF.

The chain is built from TRBV6-1 and TRBJ1-5; D uncertain. The ends were cut back, 2 bases at V and 7 bases at J, with 9 bases in the middle. The germline V gene encodes CDR1 MNHNS and CDR2 SASEGT. The CDR3 loop spans 13 amino acids. The CDR3 nucleotides read TGTGCCAGCAGTGAATCAGAATGGCAGCCCCAGCATTTT. Protein product: CASSESEWQPQHF.

The rearrangement links TRBV10-3 to TRBJ2-5; D unresolved. From germline, CDR1 is ENHRY and CDR2 SYGVKD. This CDR3 has 11 amino acids. The V end lost 6 bases, the J end lost 0 bases, and 2 bases lay between the germline ends. The CDR3 is CAISNQETQYF. CDR3 coding DNA: TGTGCCATCAGCAACCAAGAGACCCAGTACTTC.

The V call is TRBV6-2 or TRBV6-3, the J call TRBJ1-5, with TRBD1 matching 12 bases. CDR1 and CDR2 (germline): MNHEY, SVGEGT. There are 18 residues in the CDR3. Germline trimming cut 0 bases from V and 2 bases from J; bases unmatched to any gene: 5. CDR3: CASSYSGQGAGGNQPQHF. The CDR3 DNA reads as TGTGCCAGCAGTTACTCGGGACAGGGGGCGGGAGGCAATCAGCCCCAGCATTTT.

This chain connects TRBV9 to TRBJ2-7; TRBD1 aligns across 9 bases. With 4 bases clipped from V and 0 bases from J, the junction kept 11 bases outside the gene matches. This CDR3 has 17 amino acids. In germline, CDR1 is SGDLS, CDR2 YYNGEE. Here the CDR3 reads CASSSPSRDRASYEQYF. CDR3 DNA: TGTGCCAGCAGCTCACCCAGTCGGGACAGGGCCTCCTACGAGCAGTACTTC.

The sample holds one count of this clone. V and J are TRBV4-3 and TRBJ2-5, with 7 bases identical to TRBD2. The CDR3 has 12 residues. CDR1 and CDR2 (germline): LGHNA, YSLEER. V shed 0 bases and J 9 bases; nucleotides not matched to a gene: 1. The DNA for the CDR3 is TGCGCCAGCAGCCAAGAGGCGGGGGCCCAGTACTTC. Protein product: CASSQEAGAQYF.

This clone was seen just once. The CDR3 is CASSQGGRGGSNYGYTF. The CDR3 nucleotides are TGCGCCAGCAGCCAAGGGGGCCGGGGGGGATCTAACTATGGCTACACCTTC. The V call is TRBV4-1, the J call TRBJ1-2, with D possibly TRBD1 on 5 matching bases. Germline CDR1 is MGHRA and CDR2 is YSYEKL. CDR3 length: 17 amino acids. V lost 1 base and J 0 bases, leaving 15 bases between the germline ends.

V is TRBV6-1 and J is TRBJ1-5; D gene ambiguous. Germline V gene lookup returns CDR1 MNHNS and CDR2 SASEGT. V shed 1 base and J shed 4 bases, with 11 bases lying between them. This CDR3 comprises 15 residues. The CDR3 protein is CASSEGSKRNQPQHF. The CDR3 DNA sequence: TGTGCCAGCAGTGAAGGTTCGAAGCGGAATCAGCCCCAGCATTTT.

This clone was observed a single time. The DNA of the CDR3 is TGTGCCAGCAGCCATGACAGCATGAACACTGAAGCTTTCTTT. Protein sequence: CASSHDSMNTEAFF. The chain joins TRBV12-1 to TRBJ1-1; the D segment call TRBD1 is taken from the table without a DNA check. TRBV12-1 is a listed pseudogene. The CDR3 totals 14 residues.

The chain couples TRBV18 to TRBJ2-5, with a possible D match to TRBD2 (5 bases). This CDR3 has 15 residues. Germline CDR1 is KGHSH and CDR2 is LQKENI. Trimming cost V 3 bases and J 4 bases, with 15 bases left between them. The CDR3 nucleotides read TGTGCCAGCTCACCCCGGCAGGACGAGGGAGAGACCCAGTACTTC. Protein product: CASSPRQDEGETQYF.

Regarding this clone: In the same sample, other DNA sequences code for this CDR3. The CDR3 here is CASSILGNTEAFF. The CDR3 DNA reads TGTGCCAGTAGTATACTCGGGAACACTGAAGCTTTCTTT. This chain joins TRBV19 and TRBJ1-1; D not resolved. Germline V lookup: CDR1 LNHDA, CDR2 SQIVND (reference sequence). The V and J ends lost 2 bases and 1 base respectively, with 5 bases between them. This CDR3 region has 13 residues. Filled out from reference TRBV19 and TRBJ1-1, the complete variable domain reads DGGITQSPKYLFRKEGQNVTLSCEQNLNHDAMYWYRQDPGQGLRLIYYSQIVNDFQKGDIAEGYSVSREKKESFPLTVTSAQKNPTAFYLCASSILGNTEAFFGQGTRLTVV.

The genes are TRBV7-9 and TRBJ1-2; weak D call: TRBD1 (5 bases). The germline V and J ends were trimmed by 4 bases and 0 bases, with 12 bases remaining between them. Germline-derived CDR1 and CDR2 are SEHNR and FQNEAQ (reference sequence). The CDR3 is 15 amino acids. Here the CDR3 DNA reads TGTGCCAGCAGCTCCTCCGACAGAACTAACTATGGCTACACCTTC. It yields the protein CASSSSDRTNYGYTF.

The CDR3 spells CASSSRTGGELFF. The CDR3 region has the DNA TGTGCCAGCAGTTCTCGGACAGGGGGGGAGCTGTTTTTT. The gene calls are TRBV12-3 or TRBV12-4 and TRBJ2-2; 8 bases map to TRBD1. The V gene end was trimmed by 4 bases and the J gene end by 8 bases; junction bases not matched to a gene: 3. This CDR3 comprises 13 residues.

This clone has just one count. This chain links TRBV6-6 with TRBJ2-5; maybe TRBD2 (6 bases). Looked up from germline, CDR1 is MNHNY and CDR2 is SVGAGI (reference sequence). V lost 6 bases and J 5 bases, leaving 13 bases between the germline ends. CDR3 size: 13 residues. The CDR3 loop reads CASSLTSGETQYF. CDR3 DNA: TGTGCCAGCAGCCTGACTAGTGGGGAGACCCAGTACTTC.

The chain employs TRBV5-4 and TRBJ1-1; a possible D gene is TRBD1 (6 bases). The CDR3 runs to 14 residues. Trimming left V 1 base short and J 5 bases short, with 12 bases between. Germline V gene sequence: CDR1 SGHNT, CDR2 YYREEE (reference sequence). The CDR3 protein is CASSLWGQGTEAFF. The CDR3 region has the DNA TGTGCCAGCAGCTTGTGGGGGCAGGGGACTGAAGCTTTCTTT.

V and J are TRBV10-1 and TRBJ2-7; 7 positions match TRBD1. The CDR3 is 14 residues long. Germline trimming cut 3 bases from V and 6 bases from J; bases unmatched to any gene: 8. Per germline, CDR1 WNHNN and CDR2 SYGVQD (reference sequence). The CDR3 DNA follows: TGCGCCAGCAGTGAAGGGACAGCCCGGGTCGAGCAGTACTTC. Encoded protein: CASSEGTARVEQYF.

The chain recombines TRBV10-3 with TRBJ1-6; 9 positions match TRBD1. Germline V CDR1 and CDR2: ENHRY, SYGVKD. V shed 8 bases and J 8 bases; nucleotides not matched to a gene: 10. The CDR3 has 15 residues. CDR3 DNA: TGTGCCATCGGAGTAACAGGGGGCATCGATTCACCCCTCCACTTT. Its protein is CAIGVTGGIDSPLHF.

As DNA, the CDR3 is TGCGCCAGCAGCTTGGGGACAGGGAATGGTTCACCCCTCCACTTT. Amino acid sequence: CASSLGTGNGSPLHF. This chain uses TRBV5-1 with TRBJ1-6, with 8 bases that match TRBD1. CDR3 size: 15 residues. Germline V CDR1 and CDR2: SGHRS, YFSETQ. J lost 9 bases, V lost 0 bases, and 5 bases had no gene match.

This clone was recorded only once. V and J are TRBV18 and TRBJ1-3; D perhaps matches TRBD1 (6 bases). The germline CDR1 and CDR2 sequences are KGHSH and LQKENI. The V end lost 4 bases, the J end lost 4 bases, and 26 bases lay between the germline ends. The length of the CDR3 is 19 residues. The DNA for the CDR3 is TGTGCCAGCTCACTTATCGATGGGACCGGGACAACAGGGGGAAACACCATATATTTT. Residues: CASSLIDGTGTTGGNTIYF.

The chain employs TRBV4-3 and TRBJ1-1; a possible D gene is TRBD1 (6 bases). The CDR3 consists of 13 residues. Germline V gene sequence: CDR1 LGHNA, CDR2 YSLEER. Between the trimmed V and J ends, which lost 0 bases and 11 bases, there was a span of 13 bases. The CDR3 sequence is CASSQDGGQWAFF. The DNA of the CDR3 is TGCGCCAGCAGCCAAGATGGCGGACAGTGGGCTTTCTTT.

The V gene is TRBV6-2 or TRBV6-3, the J gene TRBJ1-2; 8 nucleotides agree with TRBD1. Losses at the gene ends were 6 bases for V and 8 bases for J; bases not matched to a gene: 11. The CDR3 is made up of 14 amino acids. Germline assignment: CDR1 MNHEY and CDR2 SVGEGT. CDR3 sequence reads: CASSGQGSHGGYTF. Written as DNA, the CDR3 is TGTGCCAGCAGCGGACAGGGCTCCCATGGGGGCTACACCTTC.

This clone was counted a single time. J is TRBJ2-7 and V is TRBV7-2, with D maybe TRBD2 (5 bases). Germline lookup yields CDR1 SGHTA and CDR2 FQGNSA. V shed 1 base and J shed 0 bases, with 10 bases lying between them. The CDR3 is 15 residues long. Here the CDR3 reads CASSLGAGGSYEQYF. The DNA of the CDR3 is TGTGCCAGCAGCTTAGGGGCGGGTGGCTCCTACGAGCAGTACTTC.

V and J are TRBV6-2 or TRBV6-3 and TRBJ2-1; perhaps TRBD2 as D (6 bases). CDR1 is MNHEY, CDR2 SVGEGT, per germline. Trimming removed 5 bases from V and 10 bases from J, with 21 bases in between. The CDR3 has 15 residues. The CDR3 loop is CASSHPGGIQWEQFF. CDR3 nucleotide sequence: TGTGCCAGCAGTCACCCCGGGGGAATACAATGGGAGCAGTTCTTC.

The chain links TRBV18 to TRBJ2-5; D ambiguous. Trimming pared 3 bases from V and 2 bases from J, leaving 16 bases between. CDR3 size: 16 residues. Looked up from germline, CDR1 is KGHSH and CDR2 is LQKENI. The CDR3 reads CASSPNRLGSQETQYF. The DNA for the CDR3 is TGTGCCAGCTCACCTAACCGCTTGGGCTCGCAAGAGACCCAGTACTTC.